A single sample is the source of the 12 T cell receptor beta chains below, sequenced in a study of CD8 T cells in Susac syndrome. A quantity of about 0.5 to 1 ug RNA underwent reverse transcription using random hexamers. TCRdb processed the immunoSEQ multiplex PCR reads anew with MiXCR; each CDR3 protein has one entry. The sample consists of 150,000 to 200,000 distinct CDR3 sequences, 91% of them appearing once. Sequencing used CD4+ T cells from PBMCs. These receptors were obtained from a human donor with Susac syndrome.

This chain links TRBV10-3 with TRBJ1-1, with 8 bases that match TRBD1. Per the germline V gene, CDR1 is ENHRY and CDR2 is SYGVKD. V dropped 10 bases and J dropped 3; count of bases not matched to a gene: 4. CDR3 length: 12 residues. CDR3 nucleotide sequence: TGTGCCAGTACAGGGGGAGACACTGAAGCTTTCTTT. The encoded protein is CASTGGDTEAFF.

The chain recombines TRBV7-9 with TRBJ1-2; maybe TRBD1 (5 bases). The CDR3 is 13 residues long. V lost 3 bases and J 8 bases, leaving 13 bases between the germline ends. Germline V lookup: CDR1 SEHNR, CDR2 FQNEAQ (reference sequence). DNA of the CDR3: TGTGCCAGCAGCTTTAGCCAGGGCTTAGGCTACACCTTC. Translating it yields CASSFSQGLGYTF. The full variable domain, rest sourced from reference TRBV7-9 and TRBJ1-2, is DTGVSQNPRHKITKRGQNVTFRCDPISEHNRLYWYRQTLGQGPEFLTYFQNEAQLEKSRLLSDRFSAERPKGSFSTLEIQRTEQGDSAMYLCASSFSQGLGYTFGSGTRLTVV.

The rearrangement links TRBV9 to TRBJ1-3; D is possibly TRBD1 (5 bases). The length of the CDR3 is 17 residues. V was trimmed by 0 bases and J by 0 bases, leaving 13 bases between them. CDR1 is SGDLS and CDR2 is YYNGEE in the germline V gene. The CDR3 loop reads CASSVDLGGNSGNTIYF. CDR3 coding DNA: TGTGCCAGCAGCGTAGATCTCGGGGGGAACTCTGGAAACACCATATATTTT.

V usage is TRBV5-4 and J usage is TRBJ2-5; 12 nucleotides match TRBD1. Trimming at V came to 3 bases and at J to 5 bases, leaving 5 bases not matched to a gene. The CDR3 has 15 residues. The V gene's germline CDR1 is SGHNT and CDR2 YYREEE (reference sequence). CDR3 nucleotides: TGTGCCAGCAGCTCCGGGACAGGGGGCACGGAGACCCAGTACTTC. It is translated as CASSSGTGGTETQYF.

The chain combines TRBV5-1 with TRBJ1-4; no reliable D call. Trimming took off 4 bases at V and 3 bases at J, with 7 bases between the two ends. Germline-derived CDR1 and CDR2 are SGHRS and YFSETQ. The CDR3 totals 13 residues. CDR3 in amino acids: CASSAGANEKLFF. CDR3 in DNA: TGCGCCAGCAGCGCGGGAGCTAATGAAAAACTGTTTTTT.

This chain joins TRBV27 and TRBJ2-1; no reliable D call. This CDR3 is 14 amino acids long. V was shortened by 5 bases and J by 0 bases, with 8 bases between the two germline ends. Germline values: CDR1 MNHEY, CDR2 SMNVEV (reference sequence). The CDR3 nucleotides are TGTGCCAGCAGTCTGCAACCCTCCTACAATGAGCAGTTCTTC. Translating it yields CASSLQPSYNEQFF.

This sequence joins TRBV18 and TRBJ2-7, with 8 bases lining up with TRBD1. Losses at the gene ends were 3 bases for V and 3 bases for J; bases not matched to a gene: 10. CDR1 and CDR2 (germline): KGHSH, LQKENI. The length of the CDR3 is 16 residues. The CDR3 coding sequence is TGTGCCAGCTCACCCTCGGACAGGGCAAATTTCTACGAGCAGTACTTC. It specifies CASSPSDRANFYEQYF.

The V call is TRBV5-6, the J call TRBJ2-7, with TRBD1 as a possible D gene (5 bases). The CDR3 is made up of 13 amino acids. Germline-derived CDR1 and CDR2 are SGHDT and YYEEEE. The V end was cut by 5 bases, the J end by 6 bases, with 15 bases between. The CDR3 nucleotides read TGTGCCAGCAGTTTTGGGTGGGGCAGCGAGCAGTACTTC. Translating it yields CASSFGWGSEQYF.

The chain uses TRBV18 and TRBJ2-7, with no clear D. Germline lookup yields CDR1 KGHSH and CDR2 LQKENI. This CDR3 has 14 amino acids. Deletions cut 2 bases from V and 2 bases from J, with 10 bases between. The CDR3 DNA is TGTGCCAGCTCACCATCTGAAGAAGCCTACGAGCAGTACTTC. The encoded protein is CASSPSEEAYEQYF.

The V call is TRBV6-6, the J call TRBJ1-2; TRBD1 agrees at 8 bases. This CDR3 region has 14 residues. Trimming removed 6 bases from V and 7 bases from J; junction bases left unmatched: 10. The germline CDR1 and CDR2 sequences are MNHNY and SVGAGI (reference sequence). The CDR3 DNA follows: TGTGCCAGCAGGTTGGACAGGGAGGTCTCTGGCTACACCTTC. Encoded protein: CASRLDREVSGYTF.

This chain uses TRBV4-1 with TRBJ2-1; TRBD2 is a possible D gene (5 bases). V shed 2 bases and J shed 4 bases, with 12 bases lying between them. This CDR3 has 15 amino acids. Germline CDR1 reads MGHRA; CDR2 reads YSYEKL. The CDR3 sequence is CASSQWGAEYNEQFF. The CDR3 DNA reads as TGCGCCAGCAGCCAATGGGGAGCGGAATACAATGAGCAGTTCTTC.

The chain employs TRBV20-1 and TRBJ1-2, with 8 bases lining up with TRBD1. The CDR3 covers 15 residues. Looked up from germline, CDR1 is DFQATT and CDR2 is SNEGSKA (reference sequence). Losses at the gene ends were 2 bases for V and 4 bases for J; bases not matched to a gene: 9. CDR3: CSARTPGQGLYGYTF. CDR3 DNA sequence: TGCAGTGCTAGAACACCTGGACAGGGCCTCTATGGCTACACCTTC.